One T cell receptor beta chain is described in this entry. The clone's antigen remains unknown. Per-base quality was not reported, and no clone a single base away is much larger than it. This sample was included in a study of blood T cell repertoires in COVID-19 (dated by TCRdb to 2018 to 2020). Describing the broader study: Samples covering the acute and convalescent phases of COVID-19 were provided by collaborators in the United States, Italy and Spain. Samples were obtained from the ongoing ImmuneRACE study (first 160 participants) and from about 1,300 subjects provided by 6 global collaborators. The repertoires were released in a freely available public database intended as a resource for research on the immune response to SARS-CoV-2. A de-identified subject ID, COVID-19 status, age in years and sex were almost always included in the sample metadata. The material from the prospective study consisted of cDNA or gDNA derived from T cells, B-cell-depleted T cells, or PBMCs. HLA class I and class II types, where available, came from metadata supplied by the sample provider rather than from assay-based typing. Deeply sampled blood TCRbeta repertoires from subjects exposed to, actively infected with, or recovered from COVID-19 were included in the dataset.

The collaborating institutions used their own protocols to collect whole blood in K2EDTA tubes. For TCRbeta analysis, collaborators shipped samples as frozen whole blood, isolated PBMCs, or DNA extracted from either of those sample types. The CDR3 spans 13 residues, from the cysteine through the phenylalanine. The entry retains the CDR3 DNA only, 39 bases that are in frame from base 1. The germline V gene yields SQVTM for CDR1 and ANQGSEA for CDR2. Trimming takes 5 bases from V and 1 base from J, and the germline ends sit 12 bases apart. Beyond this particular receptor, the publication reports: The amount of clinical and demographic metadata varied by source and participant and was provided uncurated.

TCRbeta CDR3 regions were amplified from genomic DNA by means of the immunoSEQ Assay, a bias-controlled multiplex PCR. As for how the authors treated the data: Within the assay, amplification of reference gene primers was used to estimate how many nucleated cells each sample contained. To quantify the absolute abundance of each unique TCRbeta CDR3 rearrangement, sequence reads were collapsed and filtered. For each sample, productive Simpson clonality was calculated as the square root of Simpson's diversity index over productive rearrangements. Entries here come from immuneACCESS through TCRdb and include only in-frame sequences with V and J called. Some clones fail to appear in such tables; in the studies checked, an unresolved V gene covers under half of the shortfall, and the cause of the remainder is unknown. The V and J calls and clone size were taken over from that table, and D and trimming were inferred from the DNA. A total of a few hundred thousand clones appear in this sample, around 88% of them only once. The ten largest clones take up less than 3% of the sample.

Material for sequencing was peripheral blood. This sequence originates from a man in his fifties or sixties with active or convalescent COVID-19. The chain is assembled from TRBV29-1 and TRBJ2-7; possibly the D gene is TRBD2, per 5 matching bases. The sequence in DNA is TGCAGCGTTTTACGGGGTTCTTCCTACGAGCAGTACTTC. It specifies CSVLRGSSYEQYF.